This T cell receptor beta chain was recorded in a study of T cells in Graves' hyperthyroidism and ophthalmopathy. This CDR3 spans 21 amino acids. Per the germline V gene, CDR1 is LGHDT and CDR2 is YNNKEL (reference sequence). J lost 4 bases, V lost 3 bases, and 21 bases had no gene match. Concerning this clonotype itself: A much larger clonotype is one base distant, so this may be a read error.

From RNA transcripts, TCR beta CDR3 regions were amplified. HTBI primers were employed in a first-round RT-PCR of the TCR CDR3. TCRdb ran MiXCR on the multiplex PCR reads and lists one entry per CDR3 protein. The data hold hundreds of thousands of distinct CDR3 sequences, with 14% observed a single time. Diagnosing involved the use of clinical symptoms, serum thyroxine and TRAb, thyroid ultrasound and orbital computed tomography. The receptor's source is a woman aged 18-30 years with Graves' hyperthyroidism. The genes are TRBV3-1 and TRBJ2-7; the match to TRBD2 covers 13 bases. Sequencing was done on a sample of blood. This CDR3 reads CASSHVIEVTTSGRPGYEQYF. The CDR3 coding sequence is TGTGCCAGCAGCCATGTCATTGAGGTGACGACTAGCGGGAGGCCGGGGTACGAGCAGTACTTC.